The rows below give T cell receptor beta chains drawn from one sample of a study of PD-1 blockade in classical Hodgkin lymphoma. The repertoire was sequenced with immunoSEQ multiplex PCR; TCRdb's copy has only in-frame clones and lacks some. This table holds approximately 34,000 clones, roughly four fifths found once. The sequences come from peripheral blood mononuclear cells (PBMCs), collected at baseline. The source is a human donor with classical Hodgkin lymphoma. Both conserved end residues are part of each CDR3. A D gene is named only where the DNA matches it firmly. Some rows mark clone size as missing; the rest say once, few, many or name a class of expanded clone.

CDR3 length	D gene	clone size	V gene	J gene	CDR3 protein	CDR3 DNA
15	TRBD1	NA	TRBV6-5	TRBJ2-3	CASSYSDRGGDTQYF	TGTGCCAGCAGTTACTCGGACAGGGGAGGAGATACGCAGTATTTT
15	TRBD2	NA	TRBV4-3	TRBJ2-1	CASSQAGGSYNEQFF	TGCGCCAGCAGCCAAGCGGGGGGCTCCTACAATGAGCAGTTCTTC
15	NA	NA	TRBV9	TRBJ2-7	CASSRDLLPSYEQYF	TGTGCCAGCAGCCGTGACCTCCTCCCCTCCTACGAGCAGTACTTC
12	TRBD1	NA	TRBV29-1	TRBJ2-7	CSVEQGANEQYF	TGCAGCGTTGAACAGGGGGCCAACGAGCAGTACTTC
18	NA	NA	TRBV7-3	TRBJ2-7	CASSLSVTAGGRTYEQYF	TGTGCCAGCAGCTTATCGGTTACGGCCGGGGGTAGGACCTACGAGCAGTACTTC
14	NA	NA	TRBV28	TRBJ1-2	CASSFEGRDYGYTF	TGTGCCAGCAGTTTTGAGGGAAGGGACTATGGCTACACCTTC
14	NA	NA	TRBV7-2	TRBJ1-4	CASSFQGGNEKLFF	TGTGCCAGCAGCTTCCAGGGTGGGAATGAAAAACTGTTTTTT
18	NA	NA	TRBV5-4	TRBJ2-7	CASTFSGQGRETSYEQYF	TGTGCCAGCACCTTTTCGGGGCAGGGGAGGGAAACCTCCTACGAGCAGTACTTC
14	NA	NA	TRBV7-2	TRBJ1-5	CASSLDSGNQPQHF	TGTGCCAGCAGCTTAGATAGCGGCAATCAGCCCCAGCATTTT
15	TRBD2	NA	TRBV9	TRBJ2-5	CASSTGTSGVETQYF	TGTGCCAGCAGCACAGGGACTAGCGGGGTAGAGACCCAGTACTTC
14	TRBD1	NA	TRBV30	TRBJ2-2	CAWAGTGGDGELFF	TGTGCCTGGGCCGGGACAGGGGGCGACGGGGAGCTGTTTTTT
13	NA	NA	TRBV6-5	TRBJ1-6	CASKTLGAPALHF	TGTGCCAGCAAAACCTTAGGGGCTCCAGCCCTCCACTTT
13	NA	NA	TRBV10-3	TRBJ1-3	CAISEASGNTIYF	TGTGCCATCAGTGAAGCCTCTGGAAACACCATATATTTT
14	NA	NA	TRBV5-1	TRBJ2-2	CASSHLTGTGELFF	TGCGCCAGCAGCCACTTAACCGGGACTGGGGAGCTGTTTTTT
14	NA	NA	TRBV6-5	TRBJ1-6	CASSYRGWNSPLHF	TGTGCCAGCAGTTACAGGGGATGGAATTCACCCCTCCACTTT
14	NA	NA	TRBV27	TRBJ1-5	CASSPTGFNQPQHF	TGTGCCAGCAGCCCGACAGGCTTCAATCAGCCCCAGCATTTT
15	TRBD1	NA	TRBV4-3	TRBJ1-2	CASSQRTGGQNGYTF	TGCGCCAGCAGCCAACGGACAGGGGGCCAGAATGGCTACACCTTC
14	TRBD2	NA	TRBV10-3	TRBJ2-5	CAISHGTTQETQYF	TGTGCCATCAGTCATGGGACTACGCAAGAGACCCAGTACTTC
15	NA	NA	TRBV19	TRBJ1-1	CASSTGTQWGTEAFF	TGTGCCAGTAGTACCGGGACCCAATGGGGCACTGAAGCTTTCTTT
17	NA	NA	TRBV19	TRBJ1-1	CASSPHIKSGGSTEAFF	TGTGCCAGTAGTCCCCATATTAAGTCCGGGGGGAGCACTGAAGCTTTCTTT
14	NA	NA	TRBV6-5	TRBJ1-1	CASSRWELNTEAFF	TGTGCCAGCAGTAGGTGGGAGCTAAACACTGAAGCTTTCTTT
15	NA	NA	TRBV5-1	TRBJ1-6	CASSLSGENNSPLHF	TGCGCCAGCAGCTTGTCAGGGGAAAATAATTCACCCCTCCACTTT
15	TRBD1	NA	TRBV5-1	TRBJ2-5	CASSYGTELQETQYF	TGCGCCAGCAGTTACGGGACAGAGCTCCAAGAGACCCAGTACTTC
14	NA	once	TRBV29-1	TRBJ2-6	CSVELFSGANVLTF	TGCAGCGTTGAGCTGTTCTCTGGGGCCAACGTCCTGACTTTC
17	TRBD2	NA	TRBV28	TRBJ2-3	CASSLAASGGGTDTQYF	TGTGCCAGCAGTTTAGCGGCTAGCGGGGGGGGCACAGATACGCAGTATTTT
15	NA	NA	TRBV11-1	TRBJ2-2	CASSFKRDNTGELFF	TGTGCCAGCAGCTTTAAGAGGGACAACACCGGGGAGCTGTTTTTT